This T cell receptor (beta chain) was captured by sequencing in a study of CD8+ T cells in alopecia areata. The treatment is: oral pan-JAK inhibitor, 5-10 mg twice daily. TCR sequencing used cDNA made by reverse transcription of extracted RNA. Libraries were prepared by immunoSEQ multiplex PCR; TCRdb keeps only in-frame clonotypes and omits some of them. The table shows approximately 180,000 clones, with approximately 67% occurring only once. V lost 4 bases and J lost 0, with 9 bases in between. The CDR3 has 14 residues. The germline CDR1 and CDR2 sequences are SGHRS and YFSETQ. The sequenced sample was CD4+ T cells sorted from blood, obtained at week 49, from a patient treated with tofacitinib. The chain carries TRBV5-1 and TRBJ2-3; D is undetermined. This clonotype originated in a human donor with alopecia areata. The DNA for the CDR3 is TGCGCCAGCAGCCCTCCGGATAGCACAGATACGCAGTATTTT. It translates to CASSPPDSTDTQYF.